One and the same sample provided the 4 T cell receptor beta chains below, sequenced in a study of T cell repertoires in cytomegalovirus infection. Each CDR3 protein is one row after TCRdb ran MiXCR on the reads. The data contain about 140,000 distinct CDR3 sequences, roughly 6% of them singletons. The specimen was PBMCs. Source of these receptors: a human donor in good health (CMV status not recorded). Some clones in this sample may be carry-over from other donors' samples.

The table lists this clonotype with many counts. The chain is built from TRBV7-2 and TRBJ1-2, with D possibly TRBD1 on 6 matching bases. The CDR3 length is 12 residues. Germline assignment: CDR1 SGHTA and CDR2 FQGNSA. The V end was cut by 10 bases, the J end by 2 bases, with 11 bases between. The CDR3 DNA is TGTGCCACAACACAGGGAAACTATGGCTACACCTTC. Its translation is CATTQGNYGYTF. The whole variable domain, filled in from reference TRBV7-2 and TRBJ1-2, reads GAGVSQSPSNKVTEKGKDVELRCDPISGHTALYWYRQSLGQGLEFLIYFQGNSAPDKSGLPSDRFSAERTGGSVSTLTIQRTQQEDSAVYLCATTQGNYGYTFGSGTRLTVV.

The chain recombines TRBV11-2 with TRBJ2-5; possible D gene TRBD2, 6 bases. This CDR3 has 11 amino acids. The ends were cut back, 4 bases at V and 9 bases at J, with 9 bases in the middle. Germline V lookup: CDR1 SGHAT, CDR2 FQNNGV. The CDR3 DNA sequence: TGTGCCAGCAGCTCCGGAGGGGCCCAGTACTTC. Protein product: CASSSGGAQYF.

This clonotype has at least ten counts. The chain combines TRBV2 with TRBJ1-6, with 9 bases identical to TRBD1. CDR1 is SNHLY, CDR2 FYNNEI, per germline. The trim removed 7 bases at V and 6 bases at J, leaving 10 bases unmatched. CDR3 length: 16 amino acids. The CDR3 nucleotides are TGTGCCAGCACTTGGGCCCCGACAGGGGGTAATTCACCCCTCCACTTT. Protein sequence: CASTWAPTGGNSPLHF.

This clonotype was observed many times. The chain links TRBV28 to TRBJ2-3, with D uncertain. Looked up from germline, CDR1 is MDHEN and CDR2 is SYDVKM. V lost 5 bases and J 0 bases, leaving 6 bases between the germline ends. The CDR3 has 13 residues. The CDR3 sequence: CASSTPSTDTQYF. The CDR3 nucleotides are TGTGCCAGCAGTACCCCAAGCACAGATACGCAGTATTTT.